This entry lists 4 T cell receptor beta chains sequenced from one sample in a study of CD8+ T cells in alopecia areata. Treatment reported: oral pan-JAK inhibitor, 5-10 mg twice daily. After isolation, RNA underwent reverse transcription to generate cDNA as the sequencing template. Repertoires were generated with immunoSEQ multiplex PCR, while TCRdb's copy carries only in-frame clones and drops some. The table has hundreds of thousands of clones, 50% to 75% seen once; the top ten hold roughly 0.93%. Sequencing was performed on CD4+ T cells sorted from blood, taken at roughly week 53, from a patient treated with tofacitinib. Receptors were obtained from a human donor with alopecia areata.

V usage is TRBV7-2 and J usage is TRBJ1-6; 9 nucleotides agree with TRBD1. V gave up 5 bases and J gave up 9 bases; unmatched junction bases: 8. Germline V gene sequence: CDR1 SGHTA, CDR2 FQGNSA. The CDR3 runs to 15 residues. CDR3 nucleotides: TGTGCCAGCAGCACATACAGGGGGCTTCTTTCACCCCTCCACTTT. It is translated as CASSTYRGLLSPLHF.

The chain couples TRBV2 to TRBJ1-1; maybe TRBD1 (5 bases). CDR1 is SNHLY, CDR2 FYNNEI, per germline. V was clipped by 2 bases and J by 4 bases, with 5 bases between them. This CDR3 has 12 amino acids. CDR3: CASSERGTEAFF. The CDR3 DNA sequence: TGTGCCAGCAGTGAAAGGGGCACTGAAGCTTTCTTT.

The chain carries TRBV19 and TRBJ1-1, with D perhaps TRBD1 (6 bases). This CDR3 region has 14 residues. Germline CDR1 LNHDA, CDR2 SQIVND (reference sequence). The V end was cut by 7 bases, the J end by 4 bases, with 16 bases between. CDR3 residues: CASTISRGPTEAFF. The CDR3 nucleotides are TGTGCCAGTACCATAAGCAGGGGACCCACTGAAGCTTTCTTT. Complete variable domain (other parts from reference TRBV19 and TRBJ1-1): DGGITQSPKYLFRKEGQNVTLSCEQNLNHDAMYWYRQDPGQGLRLIYYSQIVNDFQKGDIAEGYSVSREKKESFPLTVTSAQKNPTAFYLCASTISRGPTEAFFGQGTRLTVV.

The chain employs TRBV30 and TRBJ1-1, with a weak D call TRBD1 (5 bases). V shed 6 bases and J shed 0 bases, with 14 bases lying between them. The CDR3 is 14 amino acids. The V gene's germline CDR1 is GTSNPN and CDR2 SVGIG (reference sequence). CDR3 in DNA: TGTGCCTGTACCTTTGGGACGGTGAACACTGAAGCTTTCTTT. This encodes CACTFGTVNTEAFF.